Following are 28 T cell receptor beta chains from one sample sequenced in a study of blood T cell repertoires in COVID-19. The protocol was immunoSEQ multiplex PCR, while the TCRdb copy is restricted to in-frame clones and leaves out a portion. This sample has nearly 110,000 clones, with about four fifths found just once. The sequencing input was peripheral blood. These receptors were taken from a human donor in a cohort sampled during active COVID-19.

The rearrangement links TRBV5-6 to TRBJ2-7, with 7 positions matching TRBD2. V lost 0 bases to trimming and J lost 2 bases; unmatched junction nucleotides: 8. Germline lookup yields CDR1 SGHDT and CDR2 YYEEEE. This CDR3 comprises 16 residues. CDR3 in amino acids: CASSLAATSATYEQYF. CDR3 coding DNA: TGTGCCAGCAGCTTGGCGGCCACTAGCGCTACCTACGAGCAGTACTTC.

The CDR3 DNA sequence: TGCGCCAGCAGCCCCGAAGCGATGCCCCAGGGCCTCCACGAGCAGTACTTC. Protein product: CASSPEAMPQGLHEQYF. The chain uses TRBV4-1 and TRBJ2-7, with D possibly TRBD1 on 5 matching bases. Germline V gives CDR1 MGHRA, CDR2 YSYEKL. V shed 4 bases and J shed 5 bases, with 24 bases lying between them. This CDR3 region has 17 residues.

The genes are TRBV30 and TRBJ1-1; D remains unclear. The V gene's germline CDR1 is GTSNPN and CDR2 SVGIG (reference sequence). This CDR3 has 13 residues. V gave up 5 bases and J gave up 0 bases, with 10 bases separating them. The CDR3 DNA sequence: TGTGCCTGGGAGGGCCTGGTGAACACTGAAGCTTTCTTT. It translates to CAWEGLVNTEAFF.

This clone was recorded once. The chain has TRBV18 and TRBJ2-7, with D perhaps matching TRBD2 (6 bases). V lost 6 bases, J lost 0 bases, and 15 bases lay in between. Germline CDR1 is KGHSH and CDR2 is LQKENI. The CDR3 spans 15 residues. The DNA for the CDR3 is TGTGCCAGCTCCCCAGGAGGGTTTAGCTCCTACGAGCAGTACTTC. Its translation is CASSPGGFSSYEQYF.

The chain recombines TRBV30 with TRBJ2-7; D is unclear. The CDR3 is 14 amino acids. The germline V and J ends were trimmed by 0 bases and 1 base, with 10 bases remaining between them. CDR1 is GTSNPN and CDR2 is SVGIG in the germline V gene (reference sequence). The CDR3 DNA sequence: TGTGCCTGGAGTGTATCGGGTAATTCCTACGAGCAGTACGTC. Residues: CAWSVSGNSYEQYV.

The V gene is TRBV19, the J gene TRBJ1-5, with a tentative D call TRBD1 (6 bases). CDR1 and CDR2 from the germline V gene are LNHDA and SQIVND (reference sequence). Deletions cut 0 bases from V and 4 bases from J, with 19 bases between. The CDR3 spans 18 residues. CDR3 nucleotide sequence: TGTGCCAGTAGTATAGATACCAGACAAGGAAGGGGGAATCAGCCCCAGCATTTT. Translation gives CASSIDTRQGRGNQPQHF.

The chain joins TRBV7-3 to TRBJ2-1; possibly TRBD2 for D (6 bases). With 5 bases removed from V and 10 bases from J, the gap between germline ends came to 24 bases. CDR3 size: 16 residues. Looked up from germline, CDR1 is SGHTA and CDR2 is FQGTGA. The CDR3 coding sequence is TGTGCCAGCAGCCCCCGACAGAGCTACGTGGGACTCGAGCAGTTCTTC. This sequence encodes CASSPRQSYVGLEQFF.

This sequence joins TRBV12-5 and TRBJ2-7, with 8 bases identical to TRBD1. Germline CDR1 LGHNT, CDR2 FRNRAP. This CDR3 is built from 13 residues. Germline trimming cut 4 bases from V and 6 bases from J; bases unmatched to any gene: 5. Here the CDR3 DNA reads TGTGCTAGTGGTTCCTACACAGGGGGCGAGCAGTACGTC. This gives the protein CASGSYTGGEQYV.

The chain recombines TRBV7-8 with TRBJ2-1; 11 bases line up with TRBD2. V was pared by 3 bases and J by 0 bases, with 7 bases of the junction left unmatched. In germline, CDR1 is SGHVS, CDR2 FQNEAQ. This CDR3 spans 18 amino acids. The CDR3: CASSFGLAGSTSYNEQFF. As DNA, the CDR3 is TGTGCCAGCAGCTTCGGACTAGCGGGTAGCACCTCCTACAATGAGCAGTTCTTC.

This clone was seen just once. CDR3 region: CASSLSEVRGLYNEQFF. The CDR3 coding sequence is TGTGCCAGCAGTTTATCGGAGGTGCGGGGCCTCTACAATGAGCAGTTCTTC. The chain carries TRBV27 and TRBJ2-1; TRBD2 might be the D (6 bases). The CDR3 totals 17 residues. Germline CDR1 and CDR2: MNHEY and SMNVEV (reference sequence). Between the trimmed V and J ends, which lost 0 bases and 3 bases, there was a span of 15 bases.

This clone was found once. The chain carries TRBV21-1 and TRBJ1-1. TRBV21-1 is labeled a pseudogene. The CDR3 is 14 residues long. This CDR3 reads CASSGGEKNTEAFF. In DNA form, the CDR3 reads TGTGCCAGCAGCGGAGGGGAGAAGAACACTGAAGCTTTCTTT.

The chain employs TRBV7-3 and TRBJ2-1; TRBD2 aligns across 14 bases. Germline V gene lookup returns CDR1 SGHTA and CDR2 FQGTGA. Losses at the gene ends were 5 bases for V and 8 bases for J; bases not matched to a gene: 8. This CDR3 comprises 16 residues. The CDR3 sequence is CASSPTSGRGWDEQFF. The CDR3 nucleotides read TGTGCCAGCAGCCCGACTAGCGGGAGGGGTTGGGATGAGCAGTTCTTC.

This clone has more than one count but fewer than ten. V gene TRBV11-1 combines with J gene TRBJ1-1, with TRBD1 matching over 9 bases. V shed 5 bases, J shed 0 bases, and the junction held 7 bases outside the gene matches. This CDR3 comprises 16 residues. CDR1 and CDR2 (germline): SGHAT, FQDESV (reference sequence). Here the CDR3 reads CASSGQGTGMNTEAFF. In DNA form, the CDR3 reads TGTGCCAGCAGCGGACAGGGGACCGGGATGAACACTGAAGCTTTCTTT.

This clone appeared a few times. This sequence joins TRBV14 and TRBJ1-1; D may be TRBD1 (5 bases). Germline CDR1 SGHDN, CDR2 FVKESK. The CDR3 has 13 amino acids. Between the trimmed V and J ends, which lost 3 bases and 6 bases, there was a span of 11 bases. The DNA for the CDR3 is TGTGCCAGCAGCCACGGGACTTTTGCTGAAGCTTTCTTT. This gives the protein CASSHGTFAEAFF.

This clone showed up just a few times. The CDR3 nucleotides read TGTGCCAGCTCACCACTCACGGAGGAGACCCAGTACTTC. It yields the protein CASSPLTEETQYF. This chain uses TRBV18 with TRBJ2-5; D remains ambiguous. Trimming removed 1 base from V and 5 bases from J, with 8 bases in between. This CDR3 is built from 13 residues. Germline V gives CDR1 KGHSH, CDR2 LQKENI.

This chain links TRBV3-1 (or the pseudogene TRBV3-2) with TRBJ2-7; possibly TRBD2 for D (5 bases). This CDR3 is built from 14 residues. From germline, CDR1 is LGHDT and CDR2 YNNKEL (reference sequence). Between the trimmed V and J ends, which lost 4 bases and 2 bases, there was a span of 12 bases. CDR3 region: CASSPTAGAYEQYV. CDR3 DNA: TGTGCCAGCAGCCCCACGGCGGGTGCCTACGAGCAGTACGTC.

The rearrangement joins TRBV30 to TRBJ2-3, with 8 bases fitting TRBD2. The V segment lost 2 bases and the J segment 4 bases; nucleotides outside the gene matches: 14. Germline CDR1 reads GTSNPN; CDR2 reads SVGIG (reference sequence). This CDR3 region has 17 residues. Here the CDR3 reads CAWSTTGGPSYADTQYF. The CDR3 bases are TGTGCCTGGAGTACGACGGGAGGGCCGAGTTACGCAGATACGCAGTATTTT.

The chain joins TRBV28 to TRBJ1-1, with TRBD1 matching 9 bases. CDR1 and CDR2 (germline): MDHEN, SYDVKM. Trimming removed 5 bases from V and 6 bases from J; junction bases left unmatched: 10. The CDR3 has 15 residues. This CDR3 reads CASSLLTGGFAEAFF. The CDR3 DNA sequence: TGTGCCAGCAGTCTTTTGACAGGGGGTTTTGCTGAAGCTTTCTTT.

The chain links TRBV7-9 to TRBJ2-7; possibly TRBD2 for D (5 bases). The CDR3 is 15 residues long. Germline V gene lookup returns CDR1 SEHNR and CDR2 FQNEAQ (reference sequence). Between the trimmed V and J ends, which lost 5 bases and 5 bases, there was a span of 19 bases. CDR3 loop: CASSALSEGAHEQYF. CDR3 nucleotide sequence: TGTGCCAGCAGCGCTTTGTCCGAGGGAGCCCACGAGCAGTACTTC.

The chain joins TRBV6-5 to TRBJ2-1; 10 nucleotides align to TRBD2. Germline-derived CDR1 and CDR2 are MNHEY and SVGAGI. CDR3 size: 11 residues. CDR3 coding DNA: TGTCCTCTGACTAGCGGGAATGAGCAGTTCTTC. It encodes CPLTSGNEQFF.

The rearrangement links TRBV9 to TRBJ2-1; 13 nucleotides line up with TRBD2. Germline trimming cut 2 bases from V and 10 bases from J; bases unmatched to any gene: 6. The germline CDR1 and CDR2 sequences are SGDLS and YYNGEE. The CDR3 loop spans 15 amino acids. The CDR3 coding sequence is TGTGCCAGCAGCGTTCAGGGACTAGCGGGAACCGAGCAGTTCTTC. Encoded protein: CASSVQGLAGTEQFF.

The rearrangement uses TRBV24-1 and TRBJ2-1; tentative D call: TRBD2 (6 bases). Trimming cost V 9 bases and J 5 bases, with 16 bases left between them. CDR1 is KGHDR and CDR2 is SFDVKD in the germline V gene. The CDR3 totals 14 residues. The CDR3 spells CATGVGLTNNEQFF. CDR3 DNA: TGTGCCACCGGAGTGGGACTCACAAACAATGAGCAGTTCTTC.

V gene TRBV11-3 combines with J gene TRBJ1-2, with 8 bases that match TRBD1. The CDR3 contains 13 residues. Germline CDR1 and CDR2: SGHNT and YENEEA. V dropped 5 bases and J dropped 4; count of bases not matched to a gene: 3. Here the CDR3 DNA reads TGTGCCAGCAGCGACAGGGGCGGCTATGGCTACACCTTC. This translates into CASSDRGGYGYTF.

The chain uses TRBV27 and TRBJ1-5; a possible D gene is TRBD1 (6 bases). V lost 5 bases to trimming and J lost 3 bases, with 14 bases between them. The CDR3 length is 15 residues. Germline loops: CDR1 MNHEY, CDR2 SMNVEV (reference sequence). CDR3 nucleotides: TGTGCCAGCAGTCCCGGGACAAGGAACAATCAGCCCCAGCATTTT. Translating gives CASSPGTRNNQPQHF.

The chain carries TRBV6-1 and TRBJ1-6; D uncertain. The length of the CDR3 is 12 residues. Germline CDR1 is MNHNS and CDR2 is SASEGT. Between the trimmed V and J ends, which lost 2 bases and 14 bases, there was a span of 10 bases. The CDR3 nucleotides read TGTGCCAGCAGTGAATTGAGCCAAGCCCTCCACTTT. It specifies CASSELSQALHF.

The chain is built from TRBV28 and TRBJ1-5; 7 bases are shared with TRBD1. Germline V gives CDR1 MDHEN, CDR2 SYDVKM. The CDR3 has 14 amino acids. The V and J ends lost 3 bases and 6 bases, in that order; junction bases with no gene match: 5. The CDR3 region has the DNA TGTGCCAGCAGTTTCACAGGGGTCGGTCAGCCCCAGCATTTT. Translated, it gives CASSFTGVGQPQHF.

This clone was seen once. The CDR3 coding sequence is TGCAGTGCAAACAGGGCCACTGAAGCTTTCTTT. The encoded protein is CSANRATEAFF. The J gene is TRBJ1-1, the V gene TRBV20-1; weak D call: TRBD1 (6 bases). This CDR3 has 11 amino acids. V was cut by 6 bases and J by 4 bases, with 9 bases left in between. Germline lookup yields CDR1 DFQATT and CDR2 SNEGSKA (reference sequence).

The chain recombines TRBV14 with TRBJ2-1; D perhaps matches TRBD2 (6 bases). Germline V gives CDR1 SGHDN, CDR2 FVKESK. Trimming stripped 0 bases from V and 6 bases from J, with 12 bases between. This CDR3 region has 15 residues. The CDR3 protein is CASSQDGTFLNEQFF. CDR3 DNA sequence: TGTGCCAGCAGCCAAGACGGGACTTTTCTCAATGAGCAGTTCTTC. The full variable domain, with the rest looked up from reference TRBV14 and TRBJ2-1, is EAGVTQFPSHSVIEKGQTVTLRCDPISGHDNLYWYRRVMGKEIKFLLHFVKESKQDESGMPNNRFLAERTGGTYSTLKVQPAELEDSGVYFCASSQDGTFLNEQFFGPGTRLTVL.